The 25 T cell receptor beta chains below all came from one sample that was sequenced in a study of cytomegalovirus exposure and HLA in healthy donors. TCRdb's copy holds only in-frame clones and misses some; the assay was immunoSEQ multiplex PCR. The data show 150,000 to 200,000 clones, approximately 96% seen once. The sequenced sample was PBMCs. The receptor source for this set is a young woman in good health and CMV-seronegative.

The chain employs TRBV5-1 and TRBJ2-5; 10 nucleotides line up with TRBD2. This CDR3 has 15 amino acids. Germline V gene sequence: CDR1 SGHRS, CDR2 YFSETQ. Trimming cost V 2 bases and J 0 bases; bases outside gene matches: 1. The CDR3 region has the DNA TGCGCCAGCAGCTTTCTAGCGGGGGACCAAGAGACCCAGTACTTC. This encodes CASSFLAGDQETQYF.

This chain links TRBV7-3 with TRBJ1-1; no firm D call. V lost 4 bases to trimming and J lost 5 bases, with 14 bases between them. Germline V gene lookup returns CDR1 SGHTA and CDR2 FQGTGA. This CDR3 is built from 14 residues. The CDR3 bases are TGTGCCAGCAGCTCACAAGGAGGGAAGACTGAAGCTTTCTTT. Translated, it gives CASSSQGGKTEAFF. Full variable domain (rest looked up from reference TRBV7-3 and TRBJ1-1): GAGVSQTPSNKVTEKGKYVELRCDPISGHTALYWYRQSLGQGPEFLIYFQGTGAADDSGLPNDRFFAVRPEGSVSTLKIQRTERGDSAVYLCASSSQGGKTEAFFGQGTRLTVV.

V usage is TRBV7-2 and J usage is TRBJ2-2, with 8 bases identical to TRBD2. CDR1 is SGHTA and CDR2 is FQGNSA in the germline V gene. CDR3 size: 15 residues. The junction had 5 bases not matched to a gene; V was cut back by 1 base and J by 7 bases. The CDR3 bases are TGTGCCAGCAGCTTAGACGGGGGGGCCGACGGGGAGCTGTTTTTT. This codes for CASSLDGGADGELFF.

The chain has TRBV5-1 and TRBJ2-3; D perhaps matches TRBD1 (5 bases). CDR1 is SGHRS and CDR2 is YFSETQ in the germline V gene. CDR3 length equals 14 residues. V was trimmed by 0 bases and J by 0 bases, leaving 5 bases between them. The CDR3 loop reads CASSLGQSTDTQYF. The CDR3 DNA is TGCGCCAGCAGCTTGGGACAGAGCACAGATACGCAGTATTTT.

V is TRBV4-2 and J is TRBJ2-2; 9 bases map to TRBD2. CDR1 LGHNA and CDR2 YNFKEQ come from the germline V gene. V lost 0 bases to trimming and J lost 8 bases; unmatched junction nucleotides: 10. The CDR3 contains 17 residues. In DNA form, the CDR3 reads TGTGCCAGCAGCCAAGATCGGGGCGGGGGGGCTTCGGGGGAGCTGTTTTTT. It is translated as CASSQDRGGGASGELFF.

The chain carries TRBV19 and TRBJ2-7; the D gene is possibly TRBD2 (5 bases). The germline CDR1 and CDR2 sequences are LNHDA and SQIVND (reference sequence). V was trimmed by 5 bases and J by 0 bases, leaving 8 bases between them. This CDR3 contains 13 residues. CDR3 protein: CASSAGLSYEQYF. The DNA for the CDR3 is TGTGCCAGTAGTGCAGGACTCTCCTACGAGCAGTACTTC.

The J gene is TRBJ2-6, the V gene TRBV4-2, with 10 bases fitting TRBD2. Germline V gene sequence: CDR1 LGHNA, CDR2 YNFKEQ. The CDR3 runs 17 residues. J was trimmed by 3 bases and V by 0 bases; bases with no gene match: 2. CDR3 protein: CASSQEASGGGANVLTF. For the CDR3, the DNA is TGTGCCAGCAGCCAAGAGGCTAGCGGGGGTGGGGCCAACGTCCTGACTTTC.

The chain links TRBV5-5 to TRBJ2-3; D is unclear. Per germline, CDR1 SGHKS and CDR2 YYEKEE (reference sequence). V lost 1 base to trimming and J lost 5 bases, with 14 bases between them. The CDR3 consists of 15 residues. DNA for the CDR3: TGTGCCAGCAGCTTGTTATTCCAAAGAGGAGATACGCAGTATTTT. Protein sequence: CASSLLFQRGDTQYF.

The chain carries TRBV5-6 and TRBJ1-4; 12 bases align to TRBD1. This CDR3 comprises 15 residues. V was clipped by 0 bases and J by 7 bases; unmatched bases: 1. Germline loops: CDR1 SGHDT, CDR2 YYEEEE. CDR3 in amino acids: CASSLEGQGAEKLFF. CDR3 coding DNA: TGTGCCAGCAGCTTGGAGGGACAGGGGGCTGAAAAACTGTTTTTT.

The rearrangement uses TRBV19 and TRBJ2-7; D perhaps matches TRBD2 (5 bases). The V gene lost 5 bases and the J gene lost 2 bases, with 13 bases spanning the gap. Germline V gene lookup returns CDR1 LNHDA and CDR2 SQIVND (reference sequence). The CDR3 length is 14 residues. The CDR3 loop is CASSSRVYTYEQYF. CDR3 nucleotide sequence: TGTGCCAGTAGTTCGCGGGTATATACCTACGAGCAGTACTTC.

The CDR3 reads CASRLDRGGGYTF. In DNA, the CDR3 is TGTGCCAGCAGACTTGACAGGGGAGGCGGCTACACCTTC. The chain carries TRBV6-5 and TRBJ1-2, with 8 bases that match TRBD1. V lost 6 bases and J lost 8; bases outside the gene matches: 8. Germline values: CDR1 MNHEY, CDR2 SVGAGI. The CDR3 length is 13 residues.

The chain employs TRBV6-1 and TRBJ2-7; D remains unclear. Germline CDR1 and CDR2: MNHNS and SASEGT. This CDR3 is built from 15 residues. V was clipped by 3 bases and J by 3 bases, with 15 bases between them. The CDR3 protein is CASSEVSSQIYEQYF. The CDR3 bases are TGTGCCAGCAGTGAGGTAAGCTCACAGATCTACGAGCAGTACTTC.

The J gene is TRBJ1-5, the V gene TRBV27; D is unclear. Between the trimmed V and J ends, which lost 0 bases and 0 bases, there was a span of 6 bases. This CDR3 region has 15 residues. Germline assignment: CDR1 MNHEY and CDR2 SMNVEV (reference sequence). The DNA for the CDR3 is TGTGCCAGCAGTTTATCGATCGGTAGCAATCAGCCCCAGCATTTT. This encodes CASSLSIGSNQPQHF.

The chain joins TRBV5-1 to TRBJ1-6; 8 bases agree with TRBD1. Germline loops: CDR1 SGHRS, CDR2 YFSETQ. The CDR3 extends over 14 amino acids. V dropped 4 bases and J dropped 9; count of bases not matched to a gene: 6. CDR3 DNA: TGCGCCAGCAGCATTGGACAGGGAGCTTCACCCCTCCACTTT. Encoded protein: CASSIGQGASPLHF.

CDR3 in DNA: TGTGCCAGCAGCTCGGGACTAGTTGAGGAGACCCAGTACTTC. Its translation: CASSSGLVEETQYF. The chain combines TRBV11-2 with TRBJ2-5, with 8 bases lining up with TRBD2. This CDR3 is built from 14 residues. V lost 4 bases and J lost 5; bases outside the gene matches: 6. CDR1 SGHAT and CDR2 FQNNGV come from the germline V gene.

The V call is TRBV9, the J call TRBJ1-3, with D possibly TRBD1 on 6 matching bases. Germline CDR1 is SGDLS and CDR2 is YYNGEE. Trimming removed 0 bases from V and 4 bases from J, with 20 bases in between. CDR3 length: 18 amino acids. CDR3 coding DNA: TGTGCCAGCAGCGTAGCTACAGTCGCAGGGGTCGCCGGAAACACCATATATTTT. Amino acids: CASSVATVAGVAGNTIYF.

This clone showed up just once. CDR3 bases: TGCAGCGTTAGGACAGGACCGGAGCATGGCTACACCTTC. It translates to CSVRTGPEHGYTF. V gene TRBV29-1 combines with J gene TRBJ1-2; TRBD1 matches at 7 bases. CDR3 length: 13 amino acids. Germline CDR1 reads SQVTM; CDR2 reads ANQGSEA. J was trimmed by 6 bases and V by 5 bases; bases with no gene match: 9. The full variable domain, its missing parts supplied by reference TRBV29-1 and TRBJ1-2, is SAVISQKPSRDICQRGTSLTIQCQVDSQVTMMFWYRQQPGQSLTLIATANQGSEATYESGFVIDKFPISRPNLTFSTLTVSNMSPEDSSIYLCSVRTGPEHGYTFGSGTRLTVV.

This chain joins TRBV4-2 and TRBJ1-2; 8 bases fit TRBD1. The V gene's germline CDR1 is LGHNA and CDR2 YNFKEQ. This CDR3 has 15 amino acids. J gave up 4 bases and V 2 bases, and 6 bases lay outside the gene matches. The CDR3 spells CASSQPRGRIYGYTF. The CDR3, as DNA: TGTGCCAGCAGCCAACCCAGGGGGCGAATCTATGGCTACACCTTC.

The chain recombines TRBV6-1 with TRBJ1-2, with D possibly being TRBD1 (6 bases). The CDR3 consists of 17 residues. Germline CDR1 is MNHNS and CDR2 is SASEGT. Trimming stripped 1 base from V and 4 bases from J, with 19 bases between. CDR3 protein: CASSEGISRDRSYGYTF. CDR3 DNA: TGTGCCAGCAGTGAAGGGATCTCCCGCGACAGGAGCTATGGCTACACCTTC.

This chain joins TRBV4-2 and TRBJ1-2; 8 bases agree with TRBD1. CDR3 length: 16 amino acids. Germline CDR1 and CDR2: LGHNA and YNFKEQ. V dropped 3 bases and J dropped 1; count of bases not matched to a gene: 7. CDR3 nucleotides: TGTGCCAGCAGCCAGATGGGGGACAGGTTTAACTATGGCTACACCTTC. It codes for CASSQMGDRFNYGYTF.

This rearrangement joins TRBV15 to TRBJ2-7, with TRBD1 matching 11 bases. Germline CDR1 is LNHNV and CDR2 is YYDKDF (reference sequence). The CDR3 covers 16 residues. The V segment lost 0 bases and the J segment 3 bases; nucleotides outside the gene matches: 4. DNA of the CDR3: TGTGCCACCAGCAGAGAAGGGACAGGGGGAGGCTACGAGCAGTACTTC. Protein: CATSREGTGGGYEQYF.

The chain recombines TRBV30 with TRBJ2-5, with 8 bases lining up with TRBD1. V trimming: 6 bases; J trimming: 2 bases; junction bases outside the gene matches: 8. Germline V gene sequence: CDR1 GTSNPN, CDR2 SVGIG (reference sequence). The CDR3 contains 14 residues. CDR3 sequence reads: CACSPTGVQETQYF. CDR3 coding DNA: TGTGCCTGCTCCCCGACAGGGGTGCAAGAGACCCAGTACTTC. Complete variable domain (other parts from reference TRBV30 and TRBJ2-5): SQTIHQWPATLVQPVGSPLSLECTVEGTSNPNLYWYRQAAGRGLQLLFYSVGIGQISSEVPQNLSASRPQDRQFILSSKKLLLSDSGFYLCACSPTGVQETQYFGPGTRLLVL.

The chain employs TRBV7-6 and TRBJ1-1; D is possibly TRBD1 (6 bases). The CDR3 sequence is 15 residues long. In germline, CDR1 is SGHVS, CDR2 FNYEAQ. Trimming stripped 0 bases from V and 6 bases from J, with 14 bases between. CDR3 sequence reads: CASSLAEGQSSEAFF. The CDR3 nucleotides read TGTGCCAGCAGCTTAGCCGAAGGACAGTCTTCTGAAGCTTTCTTT.

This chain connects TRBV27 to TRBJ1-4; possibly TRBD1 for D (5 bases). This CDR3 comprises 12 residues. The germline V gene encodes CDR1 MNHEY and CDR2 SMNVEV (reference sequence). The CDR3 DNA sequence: TGTGATACCGGGGGGGGAAATGAAAAACTGTTTTTT. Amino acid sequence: CDTGGGNEKLFF. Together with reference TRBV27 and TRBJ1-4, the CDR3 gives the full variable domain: EAQVTQNPRYLITVTGKKLTVTCSQNMNHEYMSWYRQDPGLGLRQIYYSMNVEVTDKGDVPEGYKVSRKEKRNFPLILESPSPNQTSLYFCDTGGGNEKLFFGSGTQLSVL.

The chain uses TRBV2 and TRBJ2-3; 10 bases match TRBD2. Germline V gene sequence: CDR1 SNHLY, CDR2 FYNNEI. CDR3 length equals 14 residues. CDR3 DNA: TGTGCAGTAAGCGGGGGGGCAGGCACAGATACGCAGTATTTT. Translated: CAVSGGAGTDTQYF. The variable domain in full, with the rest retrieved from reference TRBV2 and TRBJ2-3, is EPEVTQTPSHQVTQMGQEVILRCVPISNHLYFYWYRQILGQKVEFLVSFYNNEISEKSEIFDDQFSVERPDGSNFTLKIRSTKLEDSAMYFCAVSGGAGTDTQYFGPGTRLTVL.